This T cell receptor (beta chain) was recorded in a study of cytomegalovirus exposure and HLA in healthy donors. Across the whole study: The 120 or so validation repertoires were reported in a later analysis to have been generated on the same platform as the roughly 670 first-cohort repertoires.

The repertoire was sequenced with immunoSEQ multiplex PCR; TCRdb's copy has only in-frame clones and lacks some. The sample records 200,000 to 250,000 clones, over 70% being singletons. Concerning this clone: The antigen remains unidentified.

Study-wide points: The study listed 164 cytomegalovirus-associated TCR beta chains.

Trimming cost V 4 bases and J 3 bases, with 16 bases left between them. CDR1 is MNHNY, CDR2 SVGAGI, per germline (reference sequence). The CDR3 covers 16 residues. The J gene is TRBJ1-5, the V gene TRBV6-6, with D perhaps matching TRBD1 (5 bases). The sequenced material came from PBMCs. This clonotype was sampled from a woman in her thirties in good health and CMV-seropositive. CDR3 in amino acids: CASSSPLGGNNQPQHF. The CDR3 nucleotides read TGTGCCAGCAGTTCCCCCCTCGGGGGGAACAATCAGCCCCAGCATTTT.